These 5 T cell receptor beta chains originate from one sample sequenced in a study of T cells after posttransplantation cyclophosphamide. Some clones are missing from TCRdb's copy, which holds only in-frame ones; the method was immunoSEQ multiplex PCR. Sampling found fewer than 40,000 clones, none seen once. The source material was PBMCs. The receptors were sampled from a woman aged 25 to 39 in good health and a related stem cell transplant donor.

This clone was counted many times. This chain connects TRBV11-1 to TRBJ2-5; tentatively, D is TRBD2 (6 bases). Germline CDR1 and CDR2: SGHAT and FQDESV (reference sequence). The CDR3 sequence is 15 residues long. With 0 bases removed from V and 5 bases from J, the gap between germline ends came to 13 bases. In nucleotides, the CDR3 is TGTGCCAGCAGCTTAGCTCGACTAGGTGGGGAGACCCAGTACTTC. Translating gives CASSLARLGGETQYF.

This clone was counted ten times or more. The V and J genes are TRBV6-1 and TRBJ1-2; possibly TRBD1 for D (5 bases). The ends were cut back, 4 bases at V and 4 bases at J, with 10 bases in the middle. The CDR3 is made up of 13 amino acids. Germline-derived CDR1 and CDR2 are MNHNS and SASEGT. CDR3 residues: CASSGEGLYGYTF. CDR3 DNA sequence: TGTGCCAGCAGTGGTGAGGGGCTCTATGGCTACACCTTC.

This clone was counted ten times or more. This CDR3 reads CAISNPGQGATEAFF. The DNA for the CDR3 is TGTGCCATCAGCAATCCGGGACAGGGGGCCACTGAAGCTTTCTTT. This chain uses TRBV10-3 with TRBJ1-1, with 12 bases aligning to TRBD1. CDR3 length: 15 residues. Unmatched junction bases numbered 6, after V lost 6 bases and J lost 4 bases. CDR1 is ENHRY, CDR2 SYGVKD, per germline.

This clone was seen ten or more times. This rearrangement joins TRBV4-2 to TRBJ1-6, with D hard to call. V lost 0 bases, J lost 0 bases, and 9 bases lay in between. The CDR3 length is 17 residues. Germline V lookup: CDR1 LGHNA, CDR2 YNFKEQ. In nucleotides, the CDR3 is TGTGCCAGCAGCCAAGAAGGCAGGAGCTCCTATAATTCACCCCTCCACTTT. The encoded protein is CASSQEGRSSYNSPLHF.

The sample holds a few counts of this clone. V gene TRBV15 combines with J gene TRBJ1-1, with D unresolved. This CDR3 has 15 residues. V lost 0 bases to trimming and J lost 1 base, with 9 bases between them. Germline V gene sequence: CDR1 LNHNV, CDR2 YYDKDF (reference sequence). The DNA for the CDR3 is TGTGCCACCAGCAGAGATATACAGACGAACACTGAAGCTTTCTTT. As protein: CATSRDIQTNTEAFF.